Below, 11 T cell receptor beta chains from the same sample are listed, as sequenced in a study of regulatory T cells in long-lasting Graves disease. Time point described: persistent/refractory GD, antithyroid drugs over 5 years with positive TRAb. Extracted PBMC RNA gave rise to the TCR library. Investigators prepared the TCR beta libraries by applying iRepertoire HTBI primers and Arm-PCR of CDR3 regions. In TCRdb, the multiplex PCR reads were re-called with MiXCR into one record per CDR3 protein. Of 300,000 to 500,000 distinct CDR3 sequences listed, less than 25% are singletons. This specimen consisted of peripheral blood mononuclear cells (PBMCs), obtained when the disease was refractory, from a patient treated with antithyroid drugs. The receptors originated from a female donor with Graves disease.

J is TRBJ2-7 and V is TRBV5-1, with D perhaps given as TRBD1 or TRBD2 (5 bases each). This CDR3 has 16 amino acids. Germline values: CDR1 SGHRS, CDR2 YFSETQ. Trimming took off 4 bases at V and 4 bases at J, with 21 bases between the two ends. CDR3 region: CASSPLPGEGFYEQYF. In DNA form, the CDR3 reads TGCGCCAGCAGCCCCCTTCCCGGTGAGGGGTTTTACGAGCAGTACTTC.

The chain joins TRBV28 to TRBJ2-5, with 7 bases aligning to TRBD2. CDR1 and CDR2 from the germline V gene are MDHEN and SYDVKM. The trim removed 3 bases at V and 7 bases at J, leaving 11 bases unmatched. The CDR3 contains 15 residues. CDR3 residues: CASSFMGGLGRTQYF. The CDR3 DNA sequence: TGTGCCAGCAGTTTTATGGGAGGGCTAGGACGGACCCAGTACTTC.

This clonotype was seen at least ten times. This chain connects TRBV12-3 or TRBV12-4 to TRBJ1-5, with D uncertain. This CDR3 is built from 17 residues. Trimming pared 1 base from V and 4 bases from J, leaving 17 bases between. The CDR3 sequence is CASSLVVGGVGNQPQHF. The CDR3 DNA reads TGTGCCAGCAGTTTAGTAGTGGGAGGAGTAGGTAATCAGCCCCAGCATTTT.

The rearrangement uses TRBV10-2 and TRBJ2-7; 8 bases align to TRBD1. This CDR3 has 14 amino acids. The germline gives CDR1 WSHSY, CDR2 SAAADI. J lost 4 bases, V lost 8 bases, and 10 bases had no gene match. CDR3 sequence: CASGGRDRTYEQYF. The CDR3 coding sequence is TGCGCCAGCGGAGGCCGGGACAGGACATACGAGCAGTACTTC.

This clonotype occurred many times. The chain's CDR3 is CATSEGALGYTF. For the CDR3, the DNA is TGTGCCACCAGTGAAGGTGCGTTGGGCTACACCTTC. The V call is TRBV24-1, the J call TRBJ1-2; D is unresolved. The V gene lost 4 bases and the J gene lost 8 bases, with 10 bases spanning the gap. Germline lookup yields CDR1 KGHDR and CDR2 SFDVKD. The CDR3 is 12 amino acids.

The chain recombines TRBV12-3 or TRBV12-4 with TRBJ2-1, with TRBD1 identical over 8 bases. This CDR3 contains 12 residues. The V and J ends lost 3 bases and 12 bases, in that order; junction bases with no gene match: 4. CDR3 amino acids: CASSFPGQGQFF. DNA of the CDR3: TGTGCCAGCAGTTTCCCCGGACAGGGGCAGTTCTTC.

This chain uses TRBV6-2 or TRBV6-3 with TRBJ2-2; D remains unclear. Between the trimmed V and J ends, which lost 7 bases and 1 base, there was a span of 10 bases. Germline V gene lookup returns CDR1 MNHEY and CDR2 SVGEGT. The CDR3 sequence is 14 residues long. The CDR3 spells CASMAHLNTGELFF. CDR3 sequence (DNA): TGTGCCAGCATGGCACACCTGAACACCGGGGAGCTGTTTTTT.

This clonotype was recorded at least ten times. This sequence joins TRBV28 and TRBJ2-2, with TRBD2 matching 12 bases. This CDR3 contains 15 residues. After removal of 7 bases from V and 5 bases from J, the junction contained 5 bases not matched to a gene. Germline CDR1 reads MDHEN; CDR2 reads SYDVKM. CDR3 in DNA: TGTGCCAGCATTACCGGGACTAGCGGGACCGGGGAGCTGTTTTTT. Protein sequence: CASITGTSGTGELFF.

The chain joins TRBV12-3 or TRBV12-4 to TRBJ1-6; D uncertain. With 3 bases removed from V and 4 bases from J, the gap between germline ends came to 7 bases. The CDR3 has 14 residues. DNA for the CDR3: TGTGCCAGCAGTTTGAGGGATTATAATTCACCCCTCCACTTT. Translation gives CASSLRDYNSPLHF.

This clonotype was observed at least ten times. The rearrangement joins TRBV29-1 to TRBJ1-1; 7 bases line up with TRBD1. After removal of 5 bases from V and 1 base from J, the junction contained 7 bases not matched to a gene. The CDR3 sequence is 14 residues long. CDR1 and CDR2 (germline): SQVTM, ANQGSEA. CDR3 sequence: CSVYLTGRNTEAFF. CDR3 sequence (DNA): TGCAGCGTTTATCTGACAGGGAGGAACACTGAAGCTTTCTTT.

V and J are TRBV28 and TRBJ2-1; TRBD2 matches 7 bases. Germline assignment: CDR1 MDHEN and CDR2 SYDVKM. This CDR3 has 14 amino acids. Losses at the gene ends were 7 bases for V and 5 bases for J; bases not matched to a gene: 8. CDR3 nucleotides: TGTGCCAGCAACGAGGGAGGGGCCCACAATGAGCAGTTCTTC. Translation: CASNEGGAHNEQFF.